The 7 T cell receptor beta chains in this list originate from one sample, sequenced in a study of vaccination effects on CD4 cells after COVID-19. Data came from immunoSEQ multiplex PCR; TCRdb stores just in-frame clones and leaves some out. The sample carries approximately 70,000 clones, approximately 76% recorded once. ViraFEST used viral peptide pools to expand antigen-specific CD4+ T cells before sequencing. CD4+ T cell isolation took place after nine to eleven days of culture. Each participant was administered two doses of either the BNT162b2 or the mRNA-1273 vaccine. The antigens of these receptors remain unknown. The material was CD4+ T cells from PBMCs cultured with HCoV-OC43 spike peptides, obtained after COVID-19 vaccination. The subset: HCoV-OC43 spike overlapping peptide pool stimulation. These TCRs come from a human donor who received a COVID-19 vaccine.

CDR3 protein: CASSFFPGDGYTF. DNA for the CDR3: TGTGCCAGCAGTTTTTTTCCAGGGGACGGCTACACCTTC. The chain has TRBV7-2 and TRBJ1-2; tentative D call: TRBD1 (6 bases). The length of the CDR3 is 13 residues. The germline V gene encodes CDR1 SGHTA and CDR2 FQGNSA. Trimming stripped 6 bases from V and 8 bases from J, with 16 bases between.

The chain uses TRBV18 and TRBJ2-5, with TRBD1 identical over 9 bases. Per the germline V gene, CDR1 is KGHSH and CDR2 is LQKENI. Trimming cost V 3 bases and J 2 bases; bases outside gene matches: 7. The CDR3 is 16 amino acids. CDR3 nucleotides: TGTGCCAGCTCACCCGGGGACAGGGCAGGGCAAGAGACCCAGTACTTC. It yields the protein CASSPGDRAGQETQYF. Full variable domain (remainder filled in from reference TRBV18 and TRBJ2-5): NAGVMQNPRHLVRRRGQEARLRCSPMKGHSHVYWYRQLPEEGLKFMVYLQKENIIDESGMPKERFSAEFPKEGPSILRIQQVVRGDSAAYFCASSPGDRAGQETQYFGPGTRLLVL.

The J gene is TRBJ1-2, the V gene TRBV6-5; no clear D gene. Trimming shortened V by 10 bases and J by 4 bases, and 19 bases separated the two germline ends. CDR3 length: 14 residues. The V gene's germline CDR1 is MNHEY and CDR2 SVGAGI. The CDR3 sequence is CATKPAGFVYGYTF. The CDR3 nucleotides read TGTGCCACAAAACCCGCAGGTTTTGTCTATGGCTACACCTTC.

This sequence joins TRBV6-5 and TRBJ2-1; 7 bases are a match to TRBD2. Per the germline V gene, CDR1 is MNHEY and CDR2 is SVGAGI. The length of the CDR3 is 15 residues. After removal of 6 bases from V and 8 bases from J, the junction contained 13 bases not matched to a gene. Here the CDR3 DNA reads TGTGCCAGCAGCCGGACCGGGGGGTGGGTTGATGAGCAGTTCTTC. This gives the protein CASSRTGGWVDEQFF.

The genes are TRBV12-1 and TRBJ2-5. TRBV12-1 represents a pseudogene. This CDR3 spans 14 amino acids. For the CDR3, the DNA is TGTGCCAGCAGCTTTGGGGGGACCGGAGTGACCCAGTACTTC. This sequence encodes CASSFGGTGVTQYF.

The gene calls are TRBV2 and TRBJ1-6; D possibly corresponds to TRBD1 (5 bases). CDR1 is SNHLY, CDR2 FYNNEI, per germline. Trimming took 1 base from V and 10 from J, leaving 14 bases between them. CDR3 length: 15 amino acids. In nucleotides, the CDR3 is TGTGCCAGCAGTGAAGAGGCAGGGATGAGGTCACCCCTCCACTTT. Translation gives CASSEEAGMRSPLHF. The complete variable domain, with remaining parts taken from reference TRBV2 and TRBJ1-6, reads EPEVTQTPSHQVTQMGQEVILRCVPISNHLYFYWYRQILGQKVEFLVSFYNNEISEKSEIFDDQFSVERPDGSNFTLKIRSTKLEDSAMYFCASSEEAGMRSPLHFGNGTRLTVT.

This rearrangement joins TRBV19 to TRBJ2-2; D is undetermined. The length of the CDR3 is 15 residues. V was pared by 7 bases and J by 0 bases, with 12 bases between. CDR1 LNHDA and CDR2 SQIVND come from the germline V gene (reference sequence). The DNA of the CDR3 is TGTGCCAGTATCAGGAGACACTCGAACACCGGGGAGCTGTTTTTT. Protein: CASIRRHSNTGELFF.